What follows describes a single TCR beta chain. Its cognate antigen has yet to be identified. One base away there is no much larger clone; base qualities are not given. This sample is part of a study of cytomegalovirus exposure and HLA in healthy donors (dated by TCRdb to the late 2010s). Turning to the overall study: According to an earlier analysis of a few hundred of the donors, about 179 million T cells yielded 117 million unique TCR beta sequences and approximately 280 Gb of sequence data. An early release that covered about 600 HLA-typed donors contained around 330 gigabases of sequencing data and about 84 million unique TCR sequences. Among the 398 genotyped donors, about 85% belonged to the genetic ancestry cluster associated with self-reported Caucasian donors. The aim of the study was to test whether cataloging public T cell receptors could identify signatures of past pathogen exposure. Using immunosequencing, the study profiled T cell repertoires from 550 to 750 subjects and related those repertoires to cytomegalovirus serostatus. Besides the first cohort of roughly 700 subjects, a separate validation cohort made up of 95 to 150 different subjects was used. The study combined high-throughput TCR immunosequencing, statistical association of individual TCRs with disease status, and machine learning to predict cytomegalovirus infection status. A later analysis re-examined previously published TCR beta repertoires from more than 650 donors and added high-resolution HLA genotyping to investigate patterns of TCR occurrence. In the later analysis, no new phenotypic data were used to find candidate immune exposures; instead, reliance was placed on TCR beta sequences and their occurrence across donors. An earlier analysis of fewer than 750 of the donors used high-throughput TCR beta sequencing to judge whether each TCR beta V gene segment behaved as functional or pseudogenic. Alongside the repertoire data, information on donor age, sex, ethnicity and CMV serostatus was compiled. In a later genetic analysis, genome-wide SNP genotypes for about three fifths of the roughly 670 donors were used, and that subset was treated as a discovery cohort. Every discovery cohort repertoire had been produced on one sequencing platform. Both class I and class II loci were covered by HLA typing, at four-digit resolution. Typing coverage differed by locus: A, B, C, DRB1 and DQB1 were typed in roughly 620-630 donors, DQA1 in approximately 520, DPA1 in 600 to 610, and DPB1 in 472. Several DR-DQ haplotypes were treated as single units for association and clustering because of strong linkage in the cohort. Among 398 genotyped donors of the cohort, an average of approximately 240,000 unique TCR beta nucleotide sequences was sequenced per donor, of which roughly 18% were non-productive. Broad study findings and their caveats: HLA typing was unavailable for some donors at each locus, so association tests used only the typed subset. The study listed 150 to 200 TCR beta chains as associated with cytomegalovirus. In a later analysis, TCR association rates were found to vary across HLA loci, with the most associated TCRs seen for DRB1 alleles and the fewest for HLA-C alleles. In this cohort, only TCR beta chains were sequenced, and detectable features were limited by the absence of alpha or paired-chain data. When HLA alleles, especially DR and DQ, strongly co-occurred, attributing TCR associations to individual alleles was difficult. According to the authors, the approach could potentially be generalized to other disease states and immunological phenotypes. In a later genetic analysis, a missense DCLRE1C variant was associated with V-gene and J-gene trimming of TCR beta chains, and the association was replicated in an independent cohort. Linkage disequilibrium might explain the correlated functional status among segregating V segments, but an unknown experimental factor could not be excluded. While some public TCRs were present in many individuals, most TCR sequences turned up only very rarely across donors. According to a later analysis, most CMV-associated TCR beta chains appeared to be HLA-restricted, and the HLA associations seemed to be driven largely by CMV exposure. A later analysis found that HLA-associated TCR beta chains were more clonally expanded and had lower generation probabilities than equally common non-associated chains. The sequencing pipeline was judged likely to have produced a cluster of highly shared sequence variants as a technical artifact. Some IMGT-functional V segments, including TRBV6-2 and TRBV6-3, could not be told apart with the 87-base-pair reads, so those segments were excluded. Because counts were too low, approximately 15 rarely observed V segments, including chromosome 9 orphons, were excluded from the earlier analysis of 587 of the donors. In a later genetic analysis, fewer N-insertions in productive TCRs were reported among donors in an Asian-associated ancestry cluster than the approximately 710-donor mean. In vitro tests confirmed that three of the cytomegalovirus-associated TCR beta chains recognize cytomegalovirus antigens. Cytomegalovirus status was reported to be diagnosed by the classifier with high specificity and sensitivity in both the original and validation cohorts. Several of the top co-occurrence clusters appeared to be linked to parvovirus B19, influenza, CMV and Epstein-Barr virus, according to a later analysis. CMV serostatus was the only immune exposure information available for the cohort. In an earlier analysis of roughly 500 of the donors, most TCR beta V segments appeared in productive rearrangements about 87% or about 30% of the time, broadly matching IMGT annotations. A later analysis associated about 17,000 TCR beta sequences with specific HLA alleles at a false discovery rate of 0.05. The presence/absence analyses assumed that sequencing depth was roughly uniform across donors, and that assumption may not be true. A further reported finding was that TCR beta sequences accurately predicted the HLA-A and HLA-B alleles for most subjects in the first cohort.

Libraries came from the immunoSEQ multiplex PCR assay. For the multiplex PCR, a mixture combining 60 forward primers for TCR Vbeta segments and 13 reverse primers for TCR Jbeta segments was used. Amplification of the CDR3 region of rearranged TCR beta genes was performed with a multiplex PCR assay on genomic DNA. The amplified TCR beta libraries were sequenced on the Illumina HiSeq System as 87-base-pair reads. Concerning the study's data processing: Across the 500 to 700 repertoires, a later analysis counted approximately 83 million unique TCR beta chains, approximately 10 million of which were shared by at least two donors. Raw reads were error-corrected and collapsed into unique sequences by a nearest-neighbor algorithm in which closely related sequences were merged to remove PCR and sequencing errors. To assign V, D and J gene segments, CDR3 sequences were aligned to IMGT reference sequences. For a sequence to be retained, a match of at least six nucleotides was required to both a V gene segment and a J gene segment. Rearrangements were called productive when the CDR3 lacked stop codons and stayed in frame with V and J; all others were non-productive. CDR3 was defined according to IMGT convention as the region running from the second conserved V-encoded cysteine to the conserved J-encoded phenylalanine. Sequences without an unambiguous match to a single V gene segment were excluded from the earlier analysis of over 500 of the donors. In an earlier analysis of almost 600 of the donors, a V segment was called functional when productive rearrangements were above 56.7%, and segregating when the standard deviation between donors exceeded 5%. To diagnose cytomegalovirus status from the catalog of TCR beta chain sequences, a statistical classification framework was built. V and J gene assignment, in a later analysis, came from comparing TCR nucleotide sequences with IMGT/GENE-DB human TR gene sequences. A later analysis assigned CDR3 sequences and most-parsimonious VDJ recombination scenarios with the TCRdist pipeline. In a later analysis, each TCR beta chain was defined by its CDR3 amino acid sequence together with its V-gene family, and reads lacking a unique V-gene family were excluded. In a later analysis, fewer than 600 highly shared, low-generation-probability nucleotide sequences were removed to address suspected cross-contamination and a sequencing artifact. In a later analysis, a clonal expansion index for each public chain was calculated from normalized within-repertoire ranks of inferred template counts. In a later analysis, generation probabilities were computed using a VDJ recombination model fitted to out-of-frame rearrangements, and the results were checked against IGoR. Hypergeometric tests were used in a later analysis to score TCR-TCR, TCR-HLA and TCR-CMV co-occurrence, with a repertoire-size bias correction applied to the TCR pairs. In a later analysis, false discovery rates were estimated by permuting HLA or CMV assignments 20 times. In a later analysis, co-occurring TCRs were grouped with DBSCAN, and TCRdist sequence similarity was added when clustering was performed within HLA-allele-positive subsets. Repertoires with fewer than 30,000 or more than 120,000 public chains were left out of co-occurrence clustering, as were about 5 repertoires with anomalous nucleotide sharing. TCRdb provides this immuneACCESS table in a form limited to in-frame rearrangements. Some clones are lacking; in checked studies, under half of them reflect an unresolved V gene, and why the rest are absent is not known. D and trimming were read from the DNA, whereas the V and J calls and clone size are those reported in that table. The sample contains some 120,000 clones, about four fifths of them found a single time. Of the sample, about 3.7% is held by the ten largest clones.

Inclusive of the bounding cysteine and phenylalanine, the CDR3 is 13 residues long. The kept DNA is CDR3 alone, 39 bases in frame from the first base. From the germline V gene, CDR1 is SGHTA and CDR2 is FQGNSA. V sheds 1 base and J sheds 10 bases, leaving 11 bases between their ends. The cohort was made up of around 720 healthy bone marrow donors. Cohort members were all nominally healthy when sampled, although unrecorded immune exposures were likely present. The donor was CMV seropositive and belonged to the group of 250 to 300 seropositive cohort members. Every donor gave a peripheral blood sample, and the peripheral blood mononuclear cells from that sample were used for TCR beta sequencing. Genomic DNA was extracted from the blood cell samples with the Qiagen DNeasy Blood Extraction Kit.

Input material: PBMCs. The source of this sequence is a woman in her thirties or forties in good health and CMV-seropositive. In this chain, TRBV7-2 is recombined with TRBJ2-1, with the D gene not confidently named. CDR3 region: CASSLGGGWEQFF. The nucleotide sequence reads as follows: TGTGCCAGCAGCTTAGGTGGCGGTTGGGAGCAGTTCTTC.